This T cell receptor (beta chain) is drawn from a study of shared T cell receptors in the human thymus. Sequencing was performed with immunoSEQ multiplex PCR; in TCRdb, only in-frame clones are kept and a portion is missing. This sample has 700,000 or so clones, with approximately 85% found just once. CDR3 length: 16 amino acids. The V gene's germline CDR1 is SGHRS and CDR2 YFSETQ. Trimming removed 5 bases from V and 4 bases from J; junction bases left unmatched: 12. Another study also made use of these data, one on human thymus T cells. Per that study: Thymic resections from corrective heart surgery supplied the tissue. Seemingly biased V and J gene usage marked thymic and blood repertoires. Highly overlapping thymic repertoires in unrelated individuals were reported by related research.

The V call is TRBV5-1, the J call TRBJ1-5, with 7 bases aligning to TRBD1. Sequenced: thymocytes. This sequence was found in a girl less than two years old with a congenital heart defect. In DNA, the CDR3 is TGCGCCAGCAGTTCCGGGGACAGAGGGGGGAATCAGCCCCAGCATTTT. Protein: CASSSGDRGGNQPQHF.